The clone carrying this T cell receptor (beta chain) has only a few counts. Produced via immunoSEQ multiplex PCR; TCRdb's table is partial and in-frame only. The sample has 400,000 or so clones, around nine tenths seen once. The data were obtained in a study of blood T cell repertoires in COVID-19. V was shortened by 2 bases and J by 7 bases, with 17 bases between the two germline ends. This CDR3 region has 15 residues. Per germline, CDR1 SGHVS and CDR2 FNYEAQ. This clonotype originated in a woman in her thirties or forties with COVID-19, enrolled during active disease. The chain has TRBV7-6 and TRBJ2-5; D might be TRBD2 (6 bases). Material for sequencing was peripheral blood. The CDR3 here is CASSLNAGGAGTQYF. Written as DNA, the CDR3 is TGTGCCAGCAGCTTAAATGCCGGAGGGGCGGGGACCCAGTACTTC. Based on the CDR3 plus reference TRBV7-6 and TRBJ2-5, the full variable domain is GAGVSQSPRYKVTKRGQDVALRCDPISGHVSLYWYRQALGQGPEFLTYFNYEAQQDKSGLPNDRFSAERPEGSISTLTIQRTEQRDSAMYRCASSLNAGGAGTQYFGPGTRLLVL.